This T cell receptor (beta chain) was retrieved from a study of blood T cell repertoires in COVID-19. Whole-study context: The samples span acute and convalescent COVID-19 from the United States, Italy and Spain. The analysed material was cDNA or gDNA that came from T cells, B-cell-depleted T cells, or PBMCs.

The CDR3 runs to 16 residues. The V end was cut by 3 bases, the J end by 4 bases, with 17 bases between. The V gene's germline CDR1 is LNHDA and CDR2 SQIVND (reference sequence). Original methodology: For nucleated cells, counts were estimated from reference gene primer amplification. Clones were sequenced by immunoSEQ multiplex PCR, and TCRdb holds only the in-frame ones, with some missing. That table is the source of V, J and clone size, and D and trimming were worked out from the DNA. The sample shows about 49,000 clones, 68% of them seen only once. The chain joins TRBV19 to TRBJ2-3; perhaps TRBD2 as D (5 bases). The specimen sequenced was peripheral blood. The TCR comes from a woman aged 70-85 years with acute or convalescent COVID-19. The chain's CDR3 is CASSIFPGSRSDTQYF. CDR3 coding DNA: TGTGCCAGTAGTATTTTTCCGGGGTCCCGTTCAGATACGCAGTATTTT.